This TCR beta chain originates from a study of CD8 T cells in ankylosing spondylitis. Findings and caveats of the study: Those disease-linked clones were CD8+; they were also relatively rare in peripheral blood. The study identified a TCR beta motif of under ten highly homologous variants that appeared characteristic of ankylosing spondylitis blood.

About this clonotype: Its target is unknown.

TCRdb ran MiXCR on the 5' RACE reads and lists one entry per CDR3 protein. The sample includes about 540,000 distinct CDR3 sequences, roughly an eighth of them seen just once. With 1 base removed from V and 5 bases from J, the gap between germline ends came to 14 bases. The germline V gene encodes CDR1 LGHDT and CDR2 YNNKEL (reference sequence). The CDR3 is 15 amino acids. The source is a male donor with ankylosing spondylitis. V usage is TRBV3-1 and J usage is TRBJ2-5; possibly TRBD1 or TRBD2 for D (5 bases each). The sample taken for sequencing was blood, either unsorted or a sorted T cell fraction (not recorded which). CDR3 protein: CASSQVPGTRETQYF. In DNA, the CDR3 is TGTGCCAGCAGCCAAGTCCCAGGGACCCGGGAGACCCAGTACTTC.